Below, one TCR beta chain is given with its context. The target antigen is unknown. This specimen comes from a study of memory CD4+ T cells and cytomegalovirus serostatus. Study-level information: Donors were healthy Belgian adults, 10 or so CMV seropositive and roughly 25 seronegative.

Germline V gene lookup returns CDR1 MGHDK and CDR2 SYGVNS. The CDR3 length is 15 residues. V lost 1 base and J 2 bases, leaving 11 bases between the germline ends. Study-wide points: Each of approximately 61 CMV-associated TCRbeta sequences occurred in one to five individuals.

Generated by immunoSEQ multiplex PCR, the TCRdb table keeps only in-frame clones and is missing some. The sample lists about 75,000 clones; around 82% were seen once. The sort gate was single viable CD3+CD4+CD8-CD45RO+ cells for memory CD4+ T cells. CMV serostatus came from serum IgG against pp150, pp28, p38, p52. This receptor was identified in an adult in good health and CMV-seropositive. This chain joins TRBV25-1 and TRBJ1-2, with D tentatively TRBD1 (6 bases). Sequences were obtained from memory CD4+ T cells from blood. In DNA, the CDR3 is TGTGCCAGCAGTGAATCTTCAGGGGTAAACTATGGCTACACCTTC. Translation gives CASSESSGVNYGYTF.